This TCR beta chain originates from a study of blood T cell repertoires in COVID-19 (dated by TCRdb to the early 2020s). General notes on the study: Collaborator samples came from the United States, Italy and Spain and covered acute and convalescent phases of COVID-19. The material from the prospective study consisted of cDNA or gDNA derived from T cells, B-cell-depleted T cells, or PBMCs. Where available, HLA class I and class II types were obtained from metadata supplied by the sample provider rather than from assay-based typing. A de-identified subject ID, COVID-19 status, age in years and sex were almost always included in the sample metadata. Subjects who had been exposed to COVID-19, were actively infected with it, or had recovered from it provided the deeply sampled blood TCRbeta repertoires that made up the dataset. A freely available public database, intended as a resource for researchers studying the immune response to SARS-CoV-2, is where the repertoires were released. The samples were drawn from the first 160 participants of the ongoing ImmuneRACE study and from about 1,200 subjects provided by 6 global collaborators. What the work shows at the level of the full study, not this receptor alone: The amount of clinical and demographic metadata varied by source and participant and was provided uncurated.

Remarks on this clone: The specificity of this receptor is unknown. Base qualities are missing; no much larger clone stands one base away.

Trimming leaves V shorter by 2 bases and J shorter by 3 bases, with the junction holding 3 bases beyond the gene matches. From the cysteine up to the phenylalanine, the CDR3 has a length of 15 residues. The kept DNA is CDR3 alone, 45 bases in frame from the first base. The germline V gene specifies SGHDT as CDR1 and YYEEEE as CDR2. TCRbeta CDR3 regions were amplified from genomic DNA using the immunoSEQ Assay, a bias-controlled multiplex PCR. Concerning the study's data processing: Nucleated cell counts per sample were estimated from amplification of reference gene primers within the assay. To quantify the absolute abundance of each unique TCRbeta CDR3 rearrangement, sequence reads were collapsed and filtered. For each sample, productive Simpson clonality was calculated by taking the square root of Simpson's diversity index across productive rearrangements. In its TCRdb copy, this immuneACCESS table keeps in-frame sequences only and misses some clones. Where compared with another copy, unresolved V genes explain less than half of these, and the others have no known cause. V and J calls and clone size come straight from that table; D and trimming were deduced from the DNA. This sample is represented by 260,000 or so clones; around 86% of them were singletons. The ten largest clones represent around a sixth of the sample.

Enrolling through a virtual design, the prospective study's participants ranged in age from roughly 18 to 95 years and lived across about two dozen United States geographic areas. In the prospective study, participants were assigned to cohorts based on the clinical history participants reported in a screening survey and a study questionnaire. Recovered participants in ImmuneRACE Cohort 3 were defined by two consecutive negative NP/OP PCR tests, clearance by a healthcare professional, or resolution of symptoms. In the prospective study, whole blood, serum and a nasopharyngeal or oropharyngeal swab were collected from each participant by mobile phlebotomists. Over an approximately 2-month period, participants in the prospective study had the option of providing additional blood draws and questionnaires. Blood samples from the prospective study were shipped frozen or at room temperature prior to DNA extraction.

The sequenced material came from PBMCs or T cells enriched from blood (not recorded which). The sequence links TRBV5-6 to TRBJ2-1; 9 bases in between match TRBD1. The receptor's source is a man younger than 35 who had recovered from COVID-19. The DNA sequence is TGTGCCAGCAGCTTACAGGGGGCCTACTACAATGAGCAGTTCTTC. Translated, this is CASSLQGAYYNEQFF.